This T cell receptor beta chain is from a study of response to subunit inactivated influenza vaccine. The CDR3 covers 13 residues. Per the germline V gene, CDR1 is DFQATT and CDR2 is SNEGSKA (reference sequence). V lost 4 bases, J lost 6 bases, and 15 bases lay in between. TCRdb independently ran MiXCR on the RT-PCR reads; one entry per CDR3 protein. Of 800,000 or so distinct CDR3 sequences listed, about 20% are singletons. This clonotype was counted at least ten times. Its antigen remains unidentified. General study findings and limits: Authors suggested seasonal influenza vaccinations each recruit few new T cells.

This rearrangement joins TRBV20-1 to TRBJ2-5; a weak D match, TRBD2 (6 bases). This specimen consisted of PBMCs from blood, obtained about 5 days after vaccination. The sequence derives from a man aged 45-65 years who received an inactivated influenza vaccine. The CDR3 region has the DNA TGCAGTGCTACCGTACTAGCTACAAAGACCCAGTACTTC. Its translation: CSATVLATKTQYF.